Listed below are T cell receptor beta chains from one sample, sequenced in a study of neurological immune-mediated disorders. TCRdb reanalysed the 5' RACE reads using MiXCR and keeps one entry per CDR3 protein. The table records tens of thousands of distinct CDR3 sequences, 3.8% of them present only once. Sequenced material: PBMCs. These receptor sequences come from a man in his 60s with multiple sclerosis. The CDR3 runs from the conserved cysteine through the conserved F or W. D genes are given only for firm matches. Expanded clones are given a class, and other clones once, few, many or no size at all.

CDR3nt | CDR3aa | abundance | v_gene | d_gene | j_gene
TGTGCCAGCAGCTTAAGGCAGGTTGAGACCCAGTACTTC | CASSLRQVETQYF | many | TRBV11-2 | NA | TRBJ2-5
TGCGCCAGCAACCCCGGGACGGTTACCTACAATGAGCAGTTCTTC | CASNPGTVTYNEQFF | many | TRBV5-1 | NA | TRBJ2-1
TGCAGTGCTCCAGACGGGGAGTTGGGCTACACCTTC | CSAPDGELGYTF | many | TRBV20-1 | NA | TRBJ1-2
TGCGCCAGCAGCTTCACAGGCGAAATCCCCTACGAGCAGTACTTC | CASSFTGEIPYEQYF | many | TRBV5-1 | NA | TRBJ2-7
TGCGCCAGCAGCCCAGGGATTAATGAAAAACTGTTTTTT | CASSPGINEKLFF | many | TRBV5-1 | NA | TRBJ1-4
TGTGCCAGCGGACCAGCCGTCAGAGTTTTTCCTAACTATGGCTACACCTTC | CASGPAVRVFPNYGYTF | many | TRBV27 | NA | TRBJ1-2
TGTGCCACCAGTGTCGGGACTAGCGGCTCCTACAATGAGCAGTTCTTC | CATSVGTSGSYNEQFF | many | TRBV24-1 | TRBD2 | TRBJ2-1
TGTGCCAGCAGTGCCCACAGGGGAGGTGAAGCTTTCTTT | CASSAHRGGEAFF | many | TRBV28 | TRBD1 | TRBJ1-1
TGCAGTGCTACCAGGGAGGCCACCGGGGAGCTGTTTTTT | CSATREATGELFF | many | TRBV20-1 | NA | TRBJ2-2
TGTGCCAGCAGCCAGGGGGGACCCAATCAGCCCCAGCATTTT | CASSQGGPNQPQHF | many | TRBV3-1 | NA | TRBJ1-5
TGTGCCAGCAGCACCCGATTCCAGGGCAGCAATCTTGCCTACGAGCAGTACTTC | CASSTRFQGSNLAYEQYF | many | TRBV5-6 | NA | TRBJ2-7
TGTGCCAGCAGCTCGGGGCGGGCGGGCCCCTACGAGCAGTACTTC | CASSSGRAGPYEQYF | many | TRBV7-2 | NA | TRBJ2-7
TGCGCCAGCAGCCCTAGACAGGCGAACACCGGGGAGCTGTTTTTT | CASSPRQANTGELFF | many | TRBV5-1 | NA | TRBJ2-2
TGCAGTGCCAGGGGGGGAGGGACTGAAGCTTTCTTT | CSARGGGTEAFF | many | TRBV20-1 | TRBD1 | TRBJ1-1
TGCAGTGCTATGGGACTAGCGGGGGTCTATACGCAGTATTTT | CSAMGLAGVYTQYF | many | TRBV20-1 | TRBD2 | TRBJ2-3
TGCAGTGCTAGAGGGGGGGGCGGTAACTATGGCTACACCTTC | CSARGGGGNYGYTF | many | TRBV20-1 | NA | TRBJ1-2
TGTGCCAGCAGCTTGGATCCAGGGGGTGACGAAAAACTGTTTTTT | CASSLDPGGDEKLFF | NA | TRBV5-6 | TRBD1 | TRBJ1-4
TGCACCGGGGGCCAGGAGACCCAGTACTTC | CTGGQETQYF | many | TRBV20-1 | NA | TRBJ2-5
TGCGCCAGCAGCTTGGATTGGTCCCCGAAGGGGGTCACTGAAGCTTTCTTT | CASSLDWSPKGVTEAFF | NA | TRBV5-1 | NA | TRBJ1-1
TGTGCCAGCAGCCAAGACTACGGGGGAAACACCATATATTTT | CASSQDYGGNTIYF | many | TRBV14 | NA | TRBJ1-3
TGTGCCAGCACCGAACCCCCCACTAGCGGACCCTTGGGAAATGAGCAGTTCTTC | CASTEPPTSGPLGNEQFF | many | TRBV12-3/TRBV12-4 | TRBD2 | TRBJ2-1
TGTGCCAGCAGCTACGGGACAGGGGGGGACACTGAAGCTTTCTTT | CASSYGTGGDTEAFF | once | TRBV7-9 | TRBD1 | TRBJ1-1
TGCGCCAGCAGCTTCGGCAGGGGAGTTGGGGCGCAGTATTTT | CASSFGRGVGAQYF | many | TRBV5-1 | NA | TRBJ2-3
TGTGCCAGCAGTTTACCCCCGACGGCCAAAAACATTCAGTACTTC | CASSLPPTAKNIQYF | NA | TRBV28 | NA | TRBJ2-4
TGTGCCACCAGCAGGAATAGGGGGCCCACTGAAGCTTTCTTT | CATSRNRGPTEAFF | many | TRBV15 | TRBD1 | TRBJ1-1
TGCGCCAGCAGGGACTTCTCCACAGATACGCAGTATTTT | CASRDFSTDTQYF | many | TRBV10-2 | NA | TRBJ2-3
TGTGCCAGCAGCGATAATAATGAGCAGTTCTTC | CASSDNNEQFF | many | TRBV7-9 | NA | TRBJ2-1
TGCGCCAGCAGCCCCCTAAACGGAGTAGACACTGAAGCTTTCTTT | CASSPLNGVDTEAFF | many | TRBV5-1 | NA | TRBJ1-1
TGCAGTGCTCCCGCCGGACAGGCTATTGCCTATGGCTACACCTTC | CSAPAGQAIAYGYTF | many | TRBV20-1 | TRBD1 | TRBJ1-2
TGTGCCAGCAGCTTAGATCTCCCCGCACTAGCGGGAGGTGCCGGGGAGCTGTTTTTT | CASSLDLPALAGGAGELFF | many | TRBV7-6 | TRBD2 | TRBJ2-2
TGCGCCAGCAGCTTTTCTCTACTAGCGGGGGGAAAAAAGGGCGATGAGCAGTTCTTC | CASSFSLLAGGKKGDEQFF | many | TRBV5-1 | TRBD2 | TRBJ2-1
TGTGCCAGCAGCTTGGGGGACTGGTACGTGGATACGCAGTATTTT | CASSLGDWYVDTQYF | many | TRBV5-5 | NA | TRBJ2-3
TGTGCCAGCAGCGTAGGTCGACTAGGGGGGACATCAAATTCACCCCTCCACTTT | CASSVGRLGGTSNSPLHF | many | TRBV9 | NA | TRBJ1-6
TGTGCCAGCAGCCCCCAGCGGGGCGCTAAGAACACCGGGGAGCTGTTTTTT | CASSPQRGAKNTGELFF | many | TRBV7-8 | TRBD2 | TRBJ2-2
TGTGCCAGCAGCTTGACAGGGGTCGGAGAAAAACTGTTTTTT | CASSLTGVGEKLFF | many | TRBV7-9 | TRBD1 | TRBJ1-4
TGCAGTGCTAGAGATGGGGCGAGGTCCCAAGAGACCCAGTACTTC | CSARDGARSQETQYF | many | TRBV20-1 | NA | TRBJ2-5
TGCGCCAGCAGTGAGGCCCCAGGGGACCCACACGAGCAGTACTTC | CASSEAPGDPHEQYF | many | TRBV10-2 | NA | TRBJ2-7
TGTGCCAGCAGCACCCAGACAGGACTCACTGAAGCTTTCTTT | CASSTQTGLTEAFF | many | TRBV9 | NA | TRBJ1-1
TGTGCCAGCAGTGACCTTGGCTACACCGGGGAGCTGTTTTTT | CASSDLGYTGELFF | NA | TRBV2 | NA | TRBJ2-2
TGCGCCAGCAGCTTGGGCGGGAGGGATGACGAGCAGTACTTC | CASSLGGRDDEQYF | many | TRBV5-1 | TRBD2 | TRBJ2-7
TGCAGTGCTAGGGGACAGGGTCTGAATGAGCAGTTCTTC | CSARGQGLNEQFF | many | TRBV20-1 | TRBD1 | TRBJ2-1
TGTGCCAGCAGTTCTATAGCGGGAGTATCAGATACGCAGTATTTT | CASSSIAGVSDTQYF | many | TRBV25-1 | TRBD2 | TRBJ2-3
TGTGCCAGCAGCCCCAGGTTAAACAATGAGCAGTTCTTC | CASSPRLNNEQFF | many | TRBV5-5 | NA | TRBJ2-1
TGCGCCAGCAGCTTGGAGGGGGGCAACTATGGCTACACCTTC | CASSLEGGNYGYTF | few | TRBV5-1 | NA | TRBJ1-2
TGTGCCACCAGCAGAGATAAAGGACTAGCGGGAGGACAGGCCGGGGAGCTGTTTTTT | CATSRDKGLAGGQAGELFF | NA | TRBV15 | TRBD2 | TRBJ2-2
TGTGCCACCATATATCAACTTCGGCAGTTCTTC | CATIYQLRQFF | many | TRBV6-5 | NA | TRBJ2-1
TGCAGTGCACTGGCCGGGACAGGGACGAGGGAGCAGTACTTC | CSALAGTGTREQYF | many | TRBV20-1 | TRBD1 | TRBJ2-7
TGCAGTGCTTGTTATAGCACAGATACGCAGTATTTT | CSACYSTDTQYF | many | TRBV20-1 | NA | TRBJ2-3
TGCGCCAGCAGCCGTCTTGGGACATCTTCTAACTATGGCTACACCTTC | CASSRLGTSSNYGYTF | many | TRBV5-1 | NA | TRBJ1-2
TGCAGCGTTGAAGAACAGGTCGGGCAGCCCCAGCATTTT | CSVEEQVGQPQHF | many | TRBV29-1 | NA | TRBJ1-5
TGCAGCGCCCGGTGGTCTGGTTACAATGAGCAGTTCTTC | CSARWSGYNEQFF | many | TRBV20-1 | NA | TRBJ2-1
TGCAGTGCTTATCCACTAGCGGGGACCTACAATGAGCAGTTCTTC | CSAYPLAGTYNEQFF | many | TRBV20-1 | TRBD2 | TRBJ2-1
TGCGCCAGCAGCTCTGGACAGTGGGAGATCTACACCTTC | CASSSGQWEIYTF | many | TRBV5-1 | NA | TRBJ1-2
TGCAGTGCTGGACAGTCGGAGTGGGAGACCCAGAATTTT | CSAGQSEWETQNF | many | TRBV20-1 | NA | TRBJ1-5
TGCAGCGTTGAAGGACCCGGCTACACCTTC | CSVEGPGYTF | many | TRBV29-1 | NA | TRBJ1-2
TGCAGCGTTGGTAGGGAGGGCAATCAGCCCCAGCATTTT | CSVGREGNQPQHF | many | TRBV29-1 | NA | TRBJ1-5
TGTGCCAGCAGCTTAAGGCGGGGAAACACTGAAGCTTTCTTT | CASSLRRGNTEAFF | many | TRBV7-9 | NA | TRBJ1-1